The 26 T cell receptor beta chains below come from one sample, sequenced in a study of blood T cell repertoires in COVID-19. This table comes from immunoSEQ multiplex PCR, and its TCRdb copy is limited to in-frame clones, with some not included. This table holds under 85,000 clones, 80% to 85% found once. The sample was peripheral blood. The receptor source for this set is a human donor in a cohort sampled during active COVID-19.

The chain has TRBV4-3 and TRBJ1-2; the match to TRBD1 covers 7 bases. CDR1 is LGHNA and CDR2 is YSLEER in the germline V gene. After removal of 1 base from V and 8 bases from J, the junction contained 10 bases not matched to a gene. The CDR3 runs 15 residues. The CDR3 loop is CASSQVRQGERGYTF. CDR3 in DNA: TGCGCCAGCAGCCAAGTTCGACAGGGTGAGCGAGGCTACACCTTC.

This clone was detected only a few times. The rearrangement links TRBV6-2 or TRBV6-3 to TRBJ2-1; 9 nucleotides match TRBD2. The CDR3 spans 18 residues. The V gene end was trimmed by 2 bases and the J gene end by 0 bases; junction bases not matched to a gene: 8. Germline V gene data show CDR1 as MNHEY and CDR2 as SVGEGT. CDR3 region: CASSYGTSHRSSYNEQFF. CDR3 DNA: TGTGCCAGCAGTTACGGGACTAGCCATAGGAGCTCCTACAATGAGCAGTTCTTC.

J is TRBJ1-4 and V is TRBV5-1, with TRBD1 as a possible D gene (5 bases). The V gene's germline CDR1 is SGHRS and CDR2 YFSETQ. The CDR3 is 15 residues long. Trimming left V 4 bases short and J 4 bases short, with 14 bases between. DNA of the CDR3: TGCGCCAGCAGCCCCGGCGGGGGAAATAATGAAAAACTGTTTTTT. Its protein is CASSPGGGNNEKLFF.

This sequence joins TRBV7-9 and TRBJ2-4; no clear D gene. From germline, CDR1 is SEHNR and CDR2 FQNEAQ (reference sequence). V shed 5 bases and J shed 0 bases, with 11 bases lying between them. This CDR3 contains 15 residues. This CDR3 reads CASSLTALAKNIQYF. The CDR3 bases are TGTGCCAGCAGCCTTACAGCACTAGCCAAAAACATTCAGTACTTC.

This sequence joins TRBV5-6 and TRBJ1-6; TRBD1 aligns across 8 bases. With V trimmed by 2 bases and J by 7 bases, 8 bases remained unmatched. This CDR3 spans 16 amino acids. Germline-derived CDR1 and CDR2 are SGHDT and YYEEEE. As DNA, the CDR3 is TGTGCCAGCAGCTTCATTTGGACAGGGCCCAATTCACCCCTCCACTTT. This translates into CASSFIWTGPNSPLHF. Together with reference TRBV5-6 and TRBJ1-6, the CDR3 gives the full variable domain: DAGVTQSPTHLIKTRGQQVTLRCSPKSGHDTVSWYQQALGQGPQFIFQYYEEEERQRGNFPDRFSGHQFPNYSSELNVNALLLGDSALYLCASSFIWTGPNSPLHFGNGTRLTVT.

The table lists this clone with a count of one. The chain has TRBV27 and TRBJ2-5, with TRBD2 identical over 9 bases. Germline-derived CDR1 and CDR2 are MNHEY and SMNVEV (reference sequence). CDR3 length: 17 residues. With 6 bases clipped from V and 4 bases from J, the junction kept 15 bases outside the gene matches. CDR3 DNA sequence: TGTGCCAGCAGGGCCCTGGGTAGCGGGGGCCGGGGAGAGACCCAGTACTTC. Residues: CASRALGSGGRGETQYF.

This sequence joins TRBV30 and TRBJ2-1; TRBD2 aligns across 11 bases. The CDR3 runs to 18 residues. With V trimmed by 1 base and J by 0 bases, 8 bases remained unmatched. Germline CDR1 GTSNPN, CDR2 SVGIG (reference sequence). CDR3 DNA: TGTGCCTGGAGTGGTTTTCTAGCGGGGGGAAGCTCCTACAATGAGCAGTTCTTC. Translation gives CAWSGFLAGGSSYNEQFF.

The chain has TRBV2 and TRBJ2-3, with 7 nucleotides matching TRBD2. V lost 7 bases to trimming and J lost 0 bases; unmatched junction nucleotides: 4. The germline V gene encodes CDR1 SNHLY and CDR2 FYNNEI. The CDR3 length is 14 residues. CDR3 nucleotide sequence: TGTGCCAGCAAGAGCGGGGTCAGCACAGATACGCAGTATTTT. It specifies CASKSGVSTDTQYF.

CDR3 region: CASRGAGRYTDTQYF. In DNA form, the CDR3 reads TGTGCCAGCAGGGGGGCTGGGCGATACACAGATACGCAGTATTTT. The chain employs TRBV6-5 and TRBJ2-3; tentatively, D is TRBD1 (6 bases). V gave up 6 bases and J gave up 2 bases, with 15 bases separating them. Germline V gene data show CDR1 as MNHEY and CDR2 as SVGAGI. The CDR3 sequence is 15 residues long.

V usage is TRBV19 and J usage is TRBJ1-5; D is unclear. The CDR3 covers 14 residues. Trimming took 3 bases from V and 2 from J, leaving 8 bases between them. Germline V gene lookup returns CDR1 LNHDA and CDR2 SQIVND (reference sequence). In DNA, the CDR3 is TGTGCCAGTAGTATCGAGGGTCGCAATCAGCCCCAGCATTTT. This codes for CASSIEGRNQPQHF.

The V and J genes are TRBV2 and TRBJ2-3, with TRBD2 matching over 7 bases. V was pared by 2 bases and J by 1 base, with 3 bases of the junction left unmatched. The CDR3 has 15 amino acids. The germline V gene encodes CDR1 SNHLY and CDR2 FYNNEI. CDR3 sequence reads: CASSERAGGTDTQYF. In DNA, the CDR3 is TGTGCCAGCAGTGAAAGGGCGGGGGGCACAGATACGCAGTATTTT.

V usage is TRBV24-1 and J usage is TRBJ1-5, with 9 positions matching TRBD1. The germline V gene has CDR1 KGHDR and CDR2 SFDVKD. Losses at the gene ends were 2 bases for V and 2 bases for J; bases not matched to a gene: 6. The CDR3 is made up of 17 amino acids. The chain's CDR3 is CATSDSTWDRGNQPQHF. CDR3 coding DNA: TGTGCCACCAGTGATTCGACCTGGGACAGGGGCAATCAGCCCCAGCATTTT.

This clone counts as medium-sized (0.01 to 0.1%). Here the CDR3 DNA reads TGTGCCAGCAGCCGAGAGGGATCGTACTATGGCTACACCTTC. Its protein is CASSREGSYYGYTF. The chain combines TRBV9 with TRBJ1-2; D unresolved. The V end lost 4 bases, the J end lost 3 bases, and 13 bases lay between the germline ends. This CDR3 is built from 14 residues. Germline CDR1 reads SGDLS; CDR2 reads YYNGEE. Looking up the rest from reference TRBV9 and TRBJ1-2 gives the full variable domain: DSGVTQTPKHLITATGQRVTLRCSPRSGDLSVYWYQQSLDQGLQFLIQYYNGEERAKGNILERFSAQQFPDLHSELNLSSLELGDSALYFCASSREGSYYGYTFGSGTRLTVV.

The V and J genes are TRBV19 and TRBJ1-2, with 7 bases identical to TRBD1. CDR3 length: 11 residues. The germline gives CDR1 LNHDA, CDR2 SQIVND (reference sequence). V trimming: 4 bases; J trimming: 14 bases; junction bases outside the gene matches: 7. The CDR3 coding sequence is TGTGCCAGTAGTAAACCGACAGGGACGACCTTC. Protein sequence: CASSKPTGTTF.

The rearrangement joins TRBV7-3 to TRBJ2-2, with 11 bases fitting TRBD1. Germline trimming cut 3 bases from V and 15 bases from J; bases unmatched to any gene: 12. The CDR3 extends over 15 amino acids. CDR1 is SGHTA, CDR2 FQGTGA, per germline. The chain's CDR3 is CASSLTGQGAPRVFF. The CDR3 DNA sequence: TGTGCCAGCAGCTTGACTGGACAGGGGGCCCCCAGGGTGTTTTTT.

The J gene is TRBJ1-6, the V gene TRBV27, with TRBD1 identical over 10 bases. The CDR3 length is 14 residues. Germline CDR1 and CDR2: MNHEY and SMNVEV (reference sequence). Trimming removed 5 bases from V and 7 bases from J; junction bases left unmatched: 2. The CDR3 bases are TGTGCCAGCAGTCAGGACAGGGGGAATTCACCCCTCCACTTT. Translating it yields CASSQDRGNSPLHF.

The chain carries TRBV7-2 and TRBJ2-1, with 12 bases aligning to TRBD2. Trimming cost V 1 base and J 10 bases; bases outside gene matches: 5. The germline V gene encodes CDR1 SGHTA and CDR2 FQGNSA. CDR3 length equals 15 residues. CDR3 amino acids: CASSLGLAGAVEQFF. The CDR3 DNA reads TGTGCCAGCAGCTTAGGACTAGCGGGGGCTGTGGAGCAGTTCTTC.

J is TRBJ1-1 and V is TRBV6-5; D remains ambiguous. Germline assignment: CDR1 MNHEY and CDR2 SVGAGI. This CDR3 has 14 amino acids. V lost 6 bases and J lost 0, with 11 bases in between. The CDR3 sequence is CASSHQYMNTEAFF. The CDR3 DNA reads TGTGCCAGCAGCCATCAATACATGAACACTGAAGCTTTCTTT.

The rearrangement uses TRBV5-1 and TRBJ2-4; 12 bases map to TRBD1. Germline assignment: CDR1 SGHRS and CDR2 YFSETQ. Losses at the gene ends were 3 bases for V and 0 bases for J; bases not matched to a gene: 10. The CDR3 has 19 amino acids. Here the CDR3 DNA reads TGCGCCAGCAGCTCCGCGACCGGGACAGGGGGCTTAGCCAAAAACATTCAGTACTTC. Amino acids: CASSSATGTGGLAKNIQYF.

The rearrangement links TRBV3-1 (or the pseudogene TRBV3-2) to TRBJ2-5, with 9 bases matching TRBD1. Germline CDR1 is LGHDT and CDR2 is YNNKEL (reference sequence). The V and J ends lost 4 bases and 5 bases, in that order; junction bases with no gene match: 8. This CDR3 spans 15 amino acids. The CDR3, as DNA: TGTGCCAGCAGCCGCGCCGGGACAGGGAAGGAGACCCAGTACTTC. Protein: CASSRAGTGKETQYF.

The chain recombines TRBV7-8 with TRBJ2-7; 8 bases are a match to TRBD2. J was trimmed by 5 bases and V by 3 bases; bases with no gene match: 12. Germline CDR1 and CDR2: SGHVS and FQNEAQ. This CDR3 is built from 16 residues. This CDR3 reads CASSFPLRSGGNEQYF. DNA for the CDR3: TGTGCCAGCAGCTTCCCCCTGAGGAGCGGGGGAAACGAGCAGTACTTC. The complete variable domain, with remaining parts taken from reference TRBV7-8 and TRBJ2-7, reads GAGVSQSPRYKVAKRGQDVALRCDPISGHVSLFWYQQALGQGPEFLTYFQNEAQLDKSGLPSDRFFAERPEGSVSTLKIQRTQQEDSAVYLCASSFPLRSGGNEQYFGPGTRLTVT.

The rearrangement joins TRBV11-2 to TRBJ2-2; 10 nucleotides line up with TRBD1. The V gene's germline CDR1 is SGHAT and CDR2 FQNNGV. This CDR3 has 15 residues. V was pared by 8 bases and J by 5 bases, with 8 bases of the junction left unmatched. In DNA, the CDR3 is TGTGCCAGCGTTCGGGACAGGGGTACAACCGGGGAGCTGTTTTTT. This translates into CASVRDRGTTGELFF.

The rearrangement uses TRBV6-5 and TRBJ1-5; a weak D match, TRBD1 (5 bases). Per germline, CDR1 MNHEY and CDR2 SVGAGI. The CDR3 loop spans 13 amino acids. V lost 2 bases, J lost 9 bases, and 11 bases lay in between. The DNA of the CDR3 is TGTGCCAGCAGTTACGTCGGGGGTGGGCCCCAGCATTTT. This translates into CASSYVGGGPQHF.

The chain combines TRBV18 with TRBJ1-2; D remains ambiguous. V was cut by 2 bases and J by 2 bases, with 9 bases left in between. This CDR3 region has 14 residues. Germline V gene lookup returns CDR1 KGHSH and CDR2 LQKENI. The CDR3 DNA reads as TGTGCCAGCTCACCAGATACAGAGAACTATGGCTACACCTTC. This codes for CASSPDTENYGYTF. Full variable domain (missing parts from reference TRBV18 and TRBJ1-2): NAGVMQNPRHLVRRRGQEARLRCSPMKGHSHVYWYRQLPEEGLKFMVYLQKENIIDESGMPKERFSAEFPKEGPSILRIQQVVRGDSAAYFCASSPDTENYGYTFGSGTRLTVV.

The rearrangement joins TRBV5-1 to TRBJ2-3; TRBD1 is a possible D gene (6 bases). Germline V gene lookup returns CDR1 SGHRS and CDR2 YFSETQ. Trimming removed 3 bases at V and 7 bases at J, with 15 bases between. The CDR3 is 14 residues long. CDR3 coding DNA: TGCGCCAGCAGCTCCCGAAGGACAGAAAATACGCAGTATTTT. Its translation is CASSSRRTENTQYF.

The chain couples TRBV28 to TRBJ1-2; tentatively, D is TRBD1 (6 bases). Per the germline V gene, CDR1 is MDHEN and CDR2 is SYDVKM. The CDR3 extends over 14 amino acids. V was trimmed by 4 bases and J by 5 bases, leaving 14 bases between them. In DNA form, the CDR3 reads TGTGCCAGCAGTTCGGGACACGACTATTATGGCTACACCTTC. Translating it yields CASSSGHDYYGYTF.